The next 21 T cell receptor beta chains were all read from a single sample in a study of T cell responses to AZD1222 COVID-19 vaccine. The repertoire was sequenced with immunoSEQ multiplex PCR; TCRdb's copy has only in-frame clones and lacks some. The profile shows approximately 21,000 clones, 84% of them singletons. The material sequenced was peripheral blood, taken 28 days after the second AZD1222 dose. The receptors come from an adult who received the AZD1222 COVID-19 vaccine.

The CDR3 region has the DNA TGTGCCAGCAGCTTAGCGGGCGCCAGGCCGAGTCAGCCCCAGCATTTT. This translates into CASSLAGARPSQPQHF. The chain employs TRBV7-8 and TRBJ1-5; D uncertain. Looked up from germline, CDR1 is SGHVS and CDR2 is FQNEAQ. This CDR3 has 16 amino acids. Deletions cut 0 bases from V and 6 bases from J, with 15 bases between.

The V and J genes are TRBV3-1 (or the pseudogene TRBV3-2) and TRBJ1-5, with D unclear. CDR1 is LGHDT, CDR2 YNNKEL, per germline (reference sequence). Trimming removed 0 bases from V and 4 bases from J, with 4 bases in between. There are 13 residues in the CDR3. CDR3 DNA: TGTGCCAGCAGCCAAGATCTGAATCAGCCCCAGCATTTT. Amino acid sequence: CASSQDLNQPQHF.

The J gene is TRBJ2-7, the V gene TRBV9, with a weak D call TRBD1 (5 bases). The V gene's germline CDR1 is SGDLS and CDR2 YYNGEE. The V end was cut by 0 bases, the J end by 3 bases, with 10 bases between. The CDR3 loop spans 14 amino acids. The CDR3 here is CASSVGQGHYEQYF. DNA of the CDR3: TGTGCCAGCAGCGTAGGGCAGGGCCACTACGAGCAGTACTTC. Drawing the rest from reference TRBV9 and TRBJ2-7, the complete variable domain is DSGVTQTPKHLITATGQRVTLRCSPRSGDLSVYWYQQSLDQGLQFLIQYYNGEERAKGNILERFSAQQFPDLHSELNLSSLELGDSALYFCASSVGQGHYEQYFGPGTRLTVT.

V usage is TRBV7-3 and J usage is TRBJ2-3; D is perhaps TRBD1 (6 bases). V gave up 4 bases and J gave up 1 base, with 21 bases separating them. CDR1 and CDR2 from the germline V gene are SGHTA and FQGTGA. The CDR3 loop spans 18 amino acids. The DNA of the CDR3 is TGTGCCAGCAGCTCAGGGGTGGGGATAGGAGGCGGCACAGATACGCAGTATTTT. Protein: CASSSGVGIGGGTDTQYF.

In DNA form, the CDR3 reads TGTGCCAGCTCGCCCGGGACAGAAGAGACCCAGTACTTC. Its translation: CASSPGTEETQYF. The chain employs TRBV18 and TRBJ2-5; 7 bases agree with TRBD1. Germline CDR1 and CDR2: KGHSH and LQKENI. The J segment lost 3 bases and the V segment lost 6 bases, leaving 4 bases of the junction unmatched. CDR3 size: 13 residues.

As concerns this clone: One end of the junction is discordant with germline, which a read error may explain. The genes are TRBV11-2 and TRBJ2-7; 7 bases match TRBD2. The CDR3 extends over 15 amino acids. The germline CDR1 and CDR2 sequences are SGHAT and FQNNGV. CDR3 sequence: CASSFTRLASNEQYF. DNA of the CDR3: TGTGCCAGCAGCTTTACGCGACTAGCCTCCAACGAGCAGTACTTC.

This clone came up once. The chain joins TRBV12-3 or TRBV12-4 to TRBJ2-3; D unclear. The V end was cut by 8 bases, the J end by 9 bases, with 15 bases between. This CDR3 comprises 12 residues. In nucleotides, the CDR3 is TGTGCCAGCCTTAAGGTTACTGGGACGCAGTATTTT. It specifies CASLKVTGTQYF.

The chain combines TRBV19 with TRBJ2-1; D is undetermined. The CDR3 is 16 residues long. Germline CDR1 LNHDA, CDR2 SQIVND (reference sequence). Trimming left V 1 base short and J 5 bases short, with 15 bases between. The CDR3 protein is CASSIGGFLQNNEQFF. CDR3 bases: TGTGCCAGTAGTATAGGCGGCTTTCTGCAAAACAATGAGCAGTTCTTC.

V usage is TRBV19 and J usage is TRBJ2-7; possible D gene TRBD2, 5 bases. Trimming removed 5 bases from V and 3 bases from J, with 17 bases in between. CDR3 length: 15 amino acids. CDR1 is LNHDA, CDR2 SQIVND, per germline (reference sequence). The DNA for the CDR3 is TGTGCCAGTAGTCTCGCGCTAGCTAACTACTACGAGCAGTACTTC. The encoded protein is CASSLALANYYEQYF.

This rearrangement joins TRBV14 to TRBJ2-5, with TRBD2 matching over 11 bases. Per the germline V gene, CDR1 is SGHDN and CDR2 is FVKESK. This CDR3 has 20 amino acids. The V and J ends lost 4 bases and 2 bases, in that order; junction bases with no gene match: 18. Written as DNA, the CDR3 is TGTGCCAGCAGCCCGTGGAGGTCTAGCGGGAGGCAGTCACTTCAAGAGACCCAGTACTTC. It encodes CASSPWRSSGRQSLQETQYF.

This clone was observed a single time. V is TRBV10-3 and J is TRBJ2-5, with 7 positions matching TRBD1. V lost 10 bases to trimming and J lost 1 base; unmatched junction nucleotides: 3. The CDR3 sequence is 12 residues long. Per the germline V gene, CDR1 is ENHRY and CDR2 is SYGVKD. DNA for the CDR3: TGTGCCACCGGGGACAGCCAAGAGACCCAGTACTTC. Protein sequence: CATGDSQETQYF.

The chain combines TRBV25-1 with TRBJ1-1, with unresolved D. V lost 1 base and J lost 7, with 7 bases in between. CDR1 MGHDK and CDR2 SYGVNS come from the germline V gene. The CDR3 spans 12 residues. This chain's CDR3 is CASSEWANEAFF. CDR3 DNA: TGTGCCAGCAGTGAATGGGCAAATGAAGCTTTCTTT. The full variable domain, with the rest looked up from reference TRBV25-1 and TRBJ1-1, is EADIYQTPRYLVIGTGKKITLECSQTMGHDKMYWYQQDPGMELHLIHYSYGVNSTEKGDLSSESTVSRIRTEHFPLTLESARPSHTSQYLCASSEWANEAFFGQGTRLTVV.

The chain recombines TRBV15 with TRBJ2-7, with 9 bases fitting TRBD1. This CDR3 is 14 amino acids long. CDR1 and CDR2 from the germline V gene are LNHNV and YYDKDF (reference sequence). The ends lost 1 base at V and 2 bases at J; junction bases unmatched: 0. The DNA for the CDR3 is TGTGCCACCAGCAGAGGACAGGGGGCCTACGAGCAGTACTTC. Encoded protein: CATSRGQGAYEQYF.

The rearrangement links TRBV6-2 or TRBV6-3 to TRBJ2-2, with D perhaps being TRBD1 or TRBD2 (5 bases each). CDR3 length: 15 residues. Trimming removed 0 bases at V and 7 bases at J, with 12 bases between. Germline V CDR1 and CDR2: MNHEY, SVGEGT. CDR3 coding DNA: TGTGCCAGCAGTTACTCCGGGGCGATCGACGGGGAGCTGTTTTTT. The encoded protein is CASSYSGAIDGELFF.

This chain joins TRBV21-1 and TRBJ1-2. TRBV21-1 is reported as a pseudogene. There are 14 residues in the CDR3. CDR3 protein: CASSPQEVPGGYTF. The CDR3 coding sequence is TGTGCCAGCAGCCCCCAAGAGGTCCCGGGGGGCTACACCTTC.

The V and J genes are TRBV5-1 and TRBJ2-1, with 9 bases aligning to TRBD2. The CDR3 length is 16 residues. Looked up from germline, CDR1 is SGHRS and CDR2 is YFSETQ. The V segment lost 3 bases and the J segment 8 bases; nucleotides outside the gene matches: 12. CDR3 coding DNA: TGCGCCAGCAGCTCCACGGGGGCGGGAGGGCCCCATGAGCAGTTCTTC. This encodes CASSSTGAGGPHEQFF.

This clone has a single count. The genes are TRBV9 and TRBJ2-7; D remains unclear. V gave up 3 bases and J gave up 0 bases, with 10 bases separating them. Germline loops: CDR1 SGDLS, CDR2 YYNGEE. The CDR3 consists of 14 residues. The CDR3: CASSARPSSYEQYF. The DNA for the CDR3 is TGTGCCAGCAGCGCACGACCGAGCTCCTACGAGCAGTACTTC.

The CDR3 DNA sequence: TGCGCCAGCAGCCCCCAAATTACCCGGGACAGGGTTGGCGAGCAGTACTTC. The encoded protein is CASSPQITRDRVGEQYF. The chain joins TRBV4-1 to TRBJ2-7, with 9 bases matching TRBD1. CDR3 size: 17 residues. Germline-derived CDR1 and CDR2 are MGHRA and YSYEKL. V was pared by 4 bases and J by 6 bases, with 16 bases of the junction left unmatched.

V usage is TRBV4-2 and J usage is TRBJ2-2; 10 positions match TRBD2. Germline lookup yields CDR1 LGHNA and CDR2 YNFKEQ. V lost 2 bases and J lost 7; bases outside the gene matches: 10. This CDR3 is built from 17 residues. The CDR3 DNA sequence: TGTGCCAGCAGCCAACTCCTGGGACTAGCGCTTGGCGGGGAGCTGTTTTTT. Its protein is CASSQLLGLALGGELFF.

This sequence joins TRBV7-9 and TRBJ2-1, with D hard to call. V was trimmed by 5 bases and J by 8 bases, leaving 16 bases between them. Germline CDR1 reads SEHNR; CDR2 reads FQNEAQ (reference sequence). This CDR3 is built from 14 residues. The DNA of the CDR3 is TGTGCCAGCAGCCGGACCGGGCCTAGAGATGAGCAGTTCTTC. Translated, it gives CASSRTGPRDEQFF.

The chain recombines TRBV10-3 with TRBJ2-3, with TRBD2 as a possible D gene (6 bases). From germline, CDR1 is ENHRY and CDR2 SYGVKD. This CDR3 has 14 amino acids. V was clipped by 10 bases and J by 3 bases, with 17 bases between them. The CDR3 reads CATSPGRETDTQYF. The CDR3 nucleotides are TGTGCCACCTCCCCCGGGAGAGAAACAGATACGCAGTATTTT.